This entry is about one T cell receptor beta chain. Its antigen is as yet unknown. The data derive from a study of CD8+CD57+ T cells in acquired aplastic anemia. Overall study context: DNA from sorted CD4+ and CD8+ cells averaged around 3.2 ug. Study-wide results and limits: A set of approximately 30 CD8+ CDR3 sequences was shared between patients and controls, and these sequences appeared highly expressed in patients.

CDR1 and CDR2 (germline): LNHNV, YYDKDF (reference sequence). This CDR3 comprises 15 residues. V gave up 6 bases and J gave up 5 bases; unmatched junction bases: 7. The patients chosen for sequencing had shown expansion of CD8+CD57+ cells (detected by flow cytometry). There was no therapy given to any patient before the blood sampling took place. TCR beta VDJ and CDR3 were profiled, and genomic DNA was the template. Via MiXCR, TCRdb re-called the reads, giving one row per CDR3 protein. Of 180,000 or so distinct CDR3 sequences listed, approximately 48% are singletons. Sequencing input: sorted CD4+, CD8+, or CD8+CD57+ T cells (not recorded which) from PBMCs. The chain joins TRBV15 to TRBJ1-5; 10 bases align to TRBD1. This TCR came from a human donor with aplastic anemia. DNA for the CDR3: TGTGCCACCAGTCTGGGACAGGGGCAATATCAGCCCCAGCATTTT. Amino acid sequence: CATSLGQGQYQPQHF.